This TCR beta chain was captured in a study of CD8+ T cells in alopecia areata. There are a few counts of this clone. As yet, its antigen is unknown. The gene symbols are mouse symbols. The read terminates 4 residues before the CDR3 end, so the remaining end is supplied by the germline J gene. With 6 bases clipped from V and 1 base from J, the junction kept 3 bases outside the gene matches. Germline V gene sequence: CDR1 NNHDY, CDR2 SYVADS. CDR3 length equals 13 residues. Findings of the study overall: Sharing of TCRs across patients appeared less clear than in mice, possibly for HLA-related reasons. Elevated clonality characterized lesional scalp relative to normal scalp, particularly in alopecia totalis/universalis.

It was cDNA, reverse transcribed from extracted RNA, that served as the sequencing template. The assay was immunoSEQ multiplex PCR, and TCRdb's table has in-frame clones only and misses some. The sample contains some 120,000 clones, none occurring once; about 20% lies in the top ten. This sequence joins TRBV13-3 and TRBJ2-7, with TRBD1 identical over 8 bases. The clonotype comes from a C3H/HeJ mouse with alopecia areata. The MHC haplotype recorded for the strain is H2-k. Sequencing input: lesional skin. CDR3: CASIGQGSYEQYF. The CDR3 bases that were read are TGTGCCAGCATCGGACAGGGTTCCTAT.